This entry features one T cell receptor (beta chain) sequence. Its specificity is unknown. The junction had 8 bases not matched to a gene; V was cut back by 8 bases and J by 7 bases. The CDR3 runs to 14 residues. In germline, CDR1 is MNHEY, CDR2 SMNVEV (reference sequence). These data belong to a study of identical twins. Study results and limitations: Within twin pairs, the out-of-frame alpha sequences they shared showed excess low generation probability. Without tracking the same donors, conclusions rested on cross-sectional statistical analysis. The study found that models underestimated out-of-frame TCR alpha sharing in monozygotic twins.

Template switching added a universal primer site; cDNA carried unique molecular identifiers. Using its own MiXCR run on the 5' RACE reads, TCRdb lists one record per CDR3 protein. Of roughly 350,000 distinct CDR3 sequences in the sample, about 9% were seen once. The sequenced sample consisted of naive T cells sorted from blood. This clonotype originated in a woman in her forties or fifties in good health. This rearrangement joins TRBV27 to TRBJ2-2; the match to TRBD2 covers 9 bases. CDR3 sequence reads: CASGLAGVIGELFF. As DNA, the CDR3 is TGTGCCAGCGGATTAGCGGGAGTGATCGGGGAGCTGTTTTTT.